This T cell receptor (beta chain) emerged from a study of blood T cell repertoires in COVID-19. Study at large: Researchers got acute and convalescent COVID-19 samples from the United States, Italy and Spain.

The V gene lost 1 base and the J gene lost 0 bases, with 5 bases spanning the gap. CDR3 length: 14 amino acids. The germline CDR1 and CDR2 sequences are SGDLS and YYNGEE. In the original processing: The assay estimated nucleated cells by amplifying reference gene primers. The protocol was immunoSEQ multiplex PCR, while the TCRdb copy is restricted to in-frame clones and leaves out a portion. D and trimming come from the DNA, and the V and J calls and clone size come from that table. Of around 250,000 clones detected, about 86% appear once; the ten largest clones hold under 5%. Recruits, aged about 18 to 95 years, lived in approximately 26 US areas.

The sequenced material came from PBMCs or T cells enriched from blood (not recorded which). This clonotype was sampled from a man younger than 45 with acute COVID-19. The chain carries TRBV9 and TRBJ1-3, with D uncertain. The CDR3 reads CASSVTDSGNTIYF. The CDR3 coding sequence is TGTGCCAGCAGCGTAACTGACTCTGGAAACACCATATATTTT.